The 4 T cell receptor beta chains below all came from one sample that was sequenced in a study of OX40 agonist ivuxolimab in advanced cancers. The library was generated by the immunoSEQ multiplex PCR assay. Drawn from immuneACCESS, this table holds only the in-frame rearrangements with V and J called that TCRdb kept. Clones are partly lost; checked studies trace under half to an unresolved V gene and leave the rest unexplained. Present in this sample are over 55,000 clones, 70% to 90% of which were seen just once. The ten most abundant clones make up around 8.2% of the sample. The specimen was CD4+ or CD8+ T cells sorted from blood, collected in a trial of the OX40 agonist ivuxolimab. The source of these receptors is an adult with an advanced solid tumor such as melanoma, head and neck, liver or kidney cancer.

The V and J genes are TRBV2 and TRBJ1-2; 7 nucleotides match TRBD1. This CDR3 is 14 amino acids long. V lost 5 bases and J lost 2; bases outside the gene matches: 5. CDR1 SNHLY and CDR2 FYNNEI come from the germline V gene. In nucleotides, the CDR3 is TGTGCCAGCAGTACGGACAGGAACAACTATGGCTACACCTTC. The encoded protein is CASSTDRNNYGYTF.

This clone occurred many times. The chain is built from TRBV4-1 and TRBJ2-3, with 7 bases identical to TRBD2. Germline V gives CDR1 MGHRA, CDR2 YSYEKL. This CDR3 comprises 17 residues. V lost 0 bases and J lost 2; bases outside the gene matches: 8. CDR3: CASSQDRDYPITDTQYF. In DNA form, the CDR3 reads TGCGCCAGCAGCCAAGATCGGGACTACCCCATCACAGATACGCAGTATTTT.

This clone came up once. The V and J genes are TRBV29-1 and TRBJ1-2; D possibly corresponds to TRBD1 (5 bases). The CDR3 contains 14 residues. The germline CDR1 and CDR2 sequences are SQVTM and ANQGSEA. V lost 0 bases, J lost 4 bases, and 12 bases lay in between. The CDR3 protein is CSVEDRGVGYGYTF. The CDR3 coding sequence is TGCAGCGTTGAAGATCGGGGGGTTGGCTATGGCTACACCTTC.

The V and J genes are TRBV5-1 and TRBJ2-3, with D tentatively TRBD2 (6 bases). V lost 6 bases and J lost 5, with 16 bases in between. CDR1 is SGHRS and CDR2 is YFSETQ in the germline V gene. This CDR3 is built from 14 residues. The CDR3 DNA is TGCGCCAGCACCCCGGGGGTAGCTGGAGATACGCAGTATTTT. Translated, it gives CASTPGVAGDTQYF. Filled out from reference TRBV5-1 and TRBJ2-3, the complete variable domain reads KAGVTQTPRYLIKTRGQQVTLSCSPISGHRSVSWYQQTPGQGLQFLFEYFSETQRNKGNFPGRFSGRQFSNSRSEMNVSTLELGDSALYLCASTPGVAGDTQYFGPGTRLTVL.